The 15 T cell receptor beta chains presented below share a single source sample, sequenced in a study of monozygotic twins with inflammatory bowel disease. TCRdb reanalyzed the 5' RACE reads, giving one entry per CDR3 protein sequence and no DNA. The sample data list tens of thousands of distinct CDR3 sequences. Sample: blood. These receptors were taken from a human donor with ulcerative colitis or Crohn's disease, or a healthy co-twin of an affected twin (not recorded which).

V gene TRBV7-9 combines with J gene TRBJ2-7. CDR1 is SEHNR, CDR2 FQNEAQ, per germline (reference sequence). CDR3 size: 13 residues. CDR3 residues: CASNSDRTYEQYF.

This clonotype is deemed medium-sized (0.01 to 0.1%) by its frequency. The chain joins TRBV5-1 to TRBJ2-1. The CDR3 extends over 13 amino acids. Germline V gene lookup returns CDR1 SGHRS and CDR2 YFSETQ. CDR3 in amino acids: CASRLGPRNEQFF.

The chain joins TRBV4-1 to TRBJ2-1; TCRdb's D gene call, TRBD1, goes unchecked for lack of DNA. The CDR3 has 13 amino acids. Germline lookup yields CDR1 MGHRA and CDR2 YSYEKL. CDR3 sequence: CASSQGARNEQFF.

The chain recombines TRBV28 with TRBJ1-1; TCRdb's D gene call, TRBD1, goes unchecked for lack of DNA. This CDR3 spans 18 amino acids. The germline CDR1 and CDR2 sequences are MDHEN and SYDVKM. CDR3 sequence: CASSLLQGAVRTNSEAFF.

This chain links TRBV19 with TRBJ2-1; there is no DNA to check the TCRdb D call of TRBD1. Germline V gives CDR1 LNHDA, CDR2 SQIVND (reference sequence). The CDR3 runs 12 residues. CDR3 sequence reads: CASSRGTVEQFF. Full variable domain (outside the CDR3, taken from reference TRBV19 and TRBJ2-1): DGGITQSPKYLFRKEGQNVTLSCEQNLNHDAMYWYRQDPGQGLRLIYYSQIVNDFQKGDIAEGYSVSREKKESFPLTVTSAQKNPTAFYLCASSRGTVEQFFGPGTRLTVL.

The chain couples TRBV5-1 to TRBJ1-6; with no DNA, the TCRdb D assignment of TRBD1 cannot be verified. Germline CDR1 and CDR2: SGHRS and YFSETQ. The CDR3 extends over 14 amino acids. CDR3 sequence: CASSRRGDGSPFHF.

This chain joins TRBV20-1 and TRBJ2-1; TCRdb proposes TRBD2, but this gene call is untestable without DNA. The CDR3 runs 17 residues. Germline CDR1 DFQATT, CDR2 SNEGSKA (reference sequence). CDR3: CSATTGLAGGPLNEQFF.

V gene TRBV7-9 combines with J gene TRBJ1-1; TCRdb returns TRBD1, unconfirmable since there is no DNA. The CDR3 covers 14 residues. Germline V gene lookup returns CDR1 SEHNR and CDR2 FQNEAQ (reference sequence). The CDR3 reads CASSLETVRAEAFF. The entire variable domain, with the rest obtained from reference TRBV7-9 and TRBJ1-1, is as follows: DTGVSQNPRHKITKRGQNVTFRCDPISEHNRLYWYRQTLGQGPEFLTYFQNEAQLEKSRLLSDRFSAERPKGSFSTLEIQRTEQGDSAMYLCASSLETVRAEAFFGQGTRLTVV.

V and J are TRBV6-6 and TRBJ2-3; TCRdb proposes TRBD1, but this gene call is untestable without DNA. This CDR3 is 13 amino acids long. Germline CDR1 MNHNY, CDR2 SVGAGI (reference sequence). CDR3 region: CASRTQAGDTQYF.

V usage is TRBV20-1 and J usage is TRBJ2-7; TCRdb's D gene call, TRBD1, goes unchecked for lack of DNA. This CDR3 is 14 amino acids long. The V gene's germline CDR1 is DFQATT and CDR2 SNEGSKA (reference sequence). The chain's CDR3 is CSARSQLGGYEQYF.

This sequence joins TRBV5-1 and TRBJ1-1; TCRdb selects TRBD1, and the lack of DNA leaves this call unchecked. Germline CDR1 is SGHRS and CDR2 is YFSETQ. The CDR3 sequence is 15 residues long. This CDR3 reads CASSLGQGMNTEAFF.

J is TRBJ1-2 and V is TRBV20-1; TCRdb's assignment of TRBD1 cannot be checked, as there is no DNA. From germline, CDR1 is DFQATT and CDR2 SNEGSKA (reference sequence). The CDR3 spans 12 residues. This CDR3 reads CSAIIGGGGYTF.

The chain recombines TRBV11-2 with TRBJ2-1; the TRBD1 assignment by TCRdb is unverifiable without DNA. The CDR3 is 16 amino acids. Germline V gene data show CDR1 as SGHAT and CDR2 as FQNNGV. This CDR3 reads CASSLEVSLPENEQFF. Supplemented by reference TRBV11-2 and TRBJ2-1, the full variable domain reads EAGVAQSPRYKIIEKRQSVAFWCNPISGHATLYWYQQILGQGPKLLIQFQNNGVVDDSQLPKDRFSAERLKGVDSTLKIQPAKLEDSAVYLCASSLEVSLPENEQFFGPGTRLTVL.

The CDR3 here is CATSRVKSGIALYTF. The chain employs TRBV15 and TRBJ1-2. The CDR3 runs 15 residues. Germline CDR1 reads LNHNV; CDR2 reads YYDKDF (reference sequence).

The chain uses TRBV5-1 and TRBJ2-5; the D call from TCRdb, TRBD2, cannot be confirmed without DNA. Germline V gene data show CDR1 as SGHRS and CDR2 as YFSETQ. CDR3 length equals 13 residues. CDR3 region: CASSLRGGETQYF.